These 15 T cell receptor beta chains were sequenced from one sample in a study of regulatory T cells in long-lasting Graves disease. Assembly of TCR beta libraries relied on iRepertoire HTBI primers together with Arm-PCR of CDR3 regions. TCRdb ran MiXCR on the multiplex PCR reads and lists one entry per CDR3 protein. The table includes more than 300,000 distinct CDR3 sequences, roughly 25% detected once. Time point described: persistent/refractory GD, antithyroid drugs over 5 years with positive TRAb. PBMC-extracted RNA yielded the TCR library. Specimen: peripheral blood mononuclear cells (PBMCs), collected when the disease was refractory, from a patient treated with antithyroid drugs. All receptors come from a woman aged 40 to 50 with Graves disease.

At least ten counts were recorded for this clonotype. V usage is TRBV2 and J usage is TRBJ2-5; D not resolved. This CDR3 spans 13 amino acids. Germline CDR1 SNHLY, CDR2 FYNNEI. Trimming took off 4 bases at V and 1 base at J, with 7 bases between the two ends. The CDR3 nucleotides read TGTGCCAGCAGTGCAGCCTTCCAAGAGACCCAGTACTTC. This gives the protein CASSAAFQETQYF. The full variable domain, completed using reference TRBV2 and TRBJ2-5, is EPEVTQTPSHQVTQMGQEVILRCVPISNHLYFYWYRQILGQKVEFLVSFYNNEISEKSEIFDDQFSVERPDGSNFTLKIRSTKLEDSAMYFCASSAAFQETQYFGPGTRLLVL.

This clonotype has a handful of counts. A read error may be the cause here, since a much bigger clone is one base away. The chain couples TRBV28 to TRBJ2-7; 11 nucleotides align to TRBD2. The CDR3 consists of 15 residues. Germline V lookup: CDR1 MDHEN, CDR2 SYDVKM. CDR3 residues: CASSPGTSGPYEQCF. The CDR3 nucleotides are TGTGCCAGCAGTCCTGGGACTAGCGGTCCCTACGAGCAGTGCTTC. The whole variable domain, remainder taken from reference TRBV28 and TRBJ2-7, is DVKVTQSSRYLVKRTGEKVFLECVQDMDHENMFWYRQDPGLGLRLIYFSYDVKMKEKGDIPEGYSVSREKKERFSLILESASTNQTSMYLCASSPGTSGPYEQCFGPGTRLTVT.

This clonotype has a handful of counts. The rearrangement uses TRBV7-8 and TRBJ2-3; D gene uncertain. CDR3 length: 15 residues. Trimming removed 1 base from V and 3 bases from J, with 11 bases in between. Germline values: CDR1 SGHVS, CDR2 FQNEAQ. DNA of the CDR3: TGTGCCAGCAGCTTAGTTCTGTCGGAAACAGATACGCAGTATTTT. Translation: CASSLVLSETDTQYF.

The chain combines TRBV2 with TRBJ2-3; 8 bases are shared with TRBD2. CDR3 size: 13 residues. The germline V gene has CDR1 SNHLY and CDR2 FYNNEI. Trimming took 7 bases from V and 4 from J; bases not matched to a gene: 4. The CDR3 nucleotides read TGTGCCAGCATAAGCGGGGGTGCAGATACGCAGTATTTT. It encodes CASISGGADTQYF.

The genes are TRBV18 and TRBJ1-6, with D maybe TRBD1 (5 bases). Trimming cost V 6 bases and J 5 bases, with 11 bases left between them. Germline-derived CDR1 and CDR2 are KGHSH and LQKENI. CDR3 length: 14 residues. Here the CDR3 reads CASSPGHHNSPLHF. The CDR3 nucleotides read TGTGCCAGCTCGCCCGGACATCATAATTCACCCCTCCACTTT. The full variable domain, its missing parts supplied by reference TRBV18 and TRBJ1-6, is NAGVMQNPRHLVRRRGQEARLRCSPMKGHSHVYWYRQLPEEGLKFMVYLQKENIIDESGMPKERFSAEFPKEGPSILRIQQVVRGDSAAYFCASSPGHHNSPLHFGNGTRLTVT.

Many counts were recorded for this clonotype. This sequence joins TRBV28 and TRBJ2-6; D gene ambiguous. CDR1 and CDR2 from the germline V gene are MDHEN and SYDVKM. The CDR3 has 15 residues. V lost 3 bases, J lost 0 bases, and 6 bases lay in between. The CDR3 spells CASSFSGSGANVLTF. The CDR3 DNA reads as TGTGCCAGCAGTTTTTCCGGCTCTGGGGCCAACGTCCTGACTTTC.

This clonotype was seen many times. This chain uses TRBV2 with TRBJ1-4; 9 bases fit TRBD1. The CDR3 is made up of 16 amino acids. Unmatched junction bases numbered 6, after V lost 1 base and J lost 6 bases. CDR1 SNHLY and CDR2 FYNNEI come from the germline V gene. Written as DNA, the CDR3 is TGTGCCAGCAGTGAAGGCGGGACAGGGTTCTATGAAAAACTGTTTTTT. Amino acid sequence: CASSEGGTGFYEKLFF.

In this sample, this clonotype turned up many times. The chain recombines TRBV29-1 with TRBJ1-2; D possibly corresponds to TRBD1 (5 bases). The V gene lost 5 bases and the J gene lost 1 base, with 8 bases spanning the gap. The CDR3 is 12 amino acids. Germline loops: CDR1 SQVTM, CDR2 ANQGSEA. CDR3 nucleotide sequence: TGCAGCGTTAAGACAGATAACTATGGCTACACCTTC. This gives the protein CSVKTDNYGYTF.

This clonotype occurred a few times. CDR3 nucleotides: TGTGCCAGCAGGCCGGGACAGAATTTTTTGAACACTGAAGCTTTCTTT. It encodes CASRPGQNFLNTEAFF. The chain recombines TRBV27 with TRBJ1-1; 7 bases align to TRBD1. CDR1 is MNHEY, CDR2 SMNVEV, per germline (reference sequence). CDR3 size: 16 residues. Trimming cost V 6 bases and J 0 bases; bases outside gene matches: 10.

The J gene is TRBJ2-7, the V gene TRBV5-1; D is uncertain. The CDR3 runs to 14 residues. V lost 0 bases to trimming and J lost 5 bases, with 12 bases between them. CDR1 SGHRS and CDR2 YFSETQ come from the germline V gene. Written as DNA, the CDR3 is TGCGCCAGCAGCTTGGCCTTCCCCACCCACGAGCAGTACTTC. Translation gives CASSLAFPTHEQYF.

The chain couples TRBV20-1 to TRBJ2-2; 11 nucleotides line up with TRBD2. After removal of 6 bases from V and 0 bases from J, the junction contained 0 bases not matched to a gene. The CDR3 has 14 residues. Germline values: CDR1 DFQATT, CDR2 SNEGSKA (reference sequence). The CDR3 protein is CSALAGANTGELFF. In DNA, the CDR3 is TGCAGTGCACTAGCGGGAGCGAACACCGGGGAGCTGTTTTTT.

This clonotype was detected only a few times. This sequence joins TRBV6-2 or TRBV6-3 and TRBJ2-2; either TRBD1 or TRBD2 may fit D (5 bases each). V lost 2 bases, J lost 4 bases, and 14 bases lay in between. Germline CDR1 and CDR2: MNHEY and SVGEGT. CDR3 length equals 16 residues. CDR3 amino acids: CASSYPVGTSTGELFF. CDR3 DNA sequence: TGTGCCAGCAGTTACCCAGTTGGGACGAGCACCGGGGAGCTGTTTTTT.

This rearrangement joins TRBV7-2 to TRBJ1-2; no firm D call. Germline V gene lookup returns CDR1 SGHTA and CDR2 FQGNSA. This CDR3 has 13 amino acids. Trimming took off 5 bases at V and 4 bases at J, with 11 bases between the two ends. CDR3 sequence: CASSISAIYGYTF. For the CDR3, the DNA is TGTGCCAGCAGCATCAGTGCTATCTATGGCTACACCTTC.

This clonotype showed up just a few times. This sequence may be a read error, since a much larger clone differs from it by one base. V and J are TRBV2 and TRBJ2-2; 8 bases match TRBD2. J was trimmed by 0 bases and V by 6 bases; bases with no gene match: 9. CDR1 is SNHLY and CDR2 is FYNNEI in the germline V gene. The CDR3 is 17 residues long. The DNA of the CDR3 is TGTGCCAGCAGGGAAATATTAGCGGGGACGAACACCGGGGAGCTGTTTTTT. Translating gives CASREILAGTNTGELFF.

The V gene is TRBV14, the J gene TRBJ2-7; D is tentatively TRBD1 or TRBD2 (6 bases each). V lost 2 bases and J lost 5, with 13 bases in between. There are 14 residues in the CDR3. Germline V lookup: CDR1 SGHDN, CDR2 FVKESK. Here the CDR3 reads CASSQYGGVHEQYF. In nucleotides, the CDR3 is TGTGCCAGCAGCCAATACGGGGGCGTCCACGAGCAGTACTTC.